This TCR beta chain emerged from a study of T-cell memory formation after mild COVID-19. V was clipped by 4 bases and J by 5 bases; unmatched bases: 5. CDR1 is SGDLS, CDR2 YYNGEE, per germline. The CDR3 sequence is 14 residues long. This clonotype was found many times. The authors produced TCR alpha and TCR beta cDNA libraries with sample barcodes and UMIs by 5'RACE using constant-segment primers. TCRdb used MiXCR to reprocess the 5' RACE reads, holding one entry per CDR3 protein. Of hundreds of thousands of distinct CDR3 sequences in the sample, less than 25% were seen once. The sample comprised PBMCs or a T cell subset sorted from them (not recorded which). The J gene is TRBJ2-3, the V gene TRBV9, with TRBD1 matching 9 bases. The sequence was obtained from an adult woman who had mild COVID-19 (a few samples of this study predate the infection). Cell type and time point are not known. CDR3 residues: CASSSDRGGDTQYF. The DNA of the CDR3 is TGTGCCAGCAGCTCGGACAGGGGAGGAGATACGCAGTATTTT.